This T cell receptor (beta chain) appears in the sequencing data of a study of vaccination effects on CD4 cells after COVID-19. Overall study context: Culturing of a few million PBMC per well took place with approximately 10 IU/ml IL-2 and around 10 ug/ml peptides.

On this clone: Its antigen is unknown.

Subsequent to approximately 9 days of culture, CD4+ T cells were isolated. Either the BNT162b2 or mRNA-1273 vaccine was given to participants in two doses. Overall study results and limits: Infection-derived and vaccine-derived clones contracted markedly late after vaccination.

Germline V gene lookup returns CDR1 LNHDA and CDR2 SQIVND (reference sequence). Trimming took off 5 bases at V and 5 bases at J, with 18 bases between the two ends. The CDR3 loop spans 15 amino acids. Measured with immunoSEQ multiplex PCR; TCRdb has only the in-frame clones, and not every one. The sample holds more than 60,000 clones, 74% seen once. Sequencing used CD4+ T cells from PBMCs cultured without peptide, obtained after COVID-19 vaccination. The chain carries TRBV19 and TRBJ1-1, with D possibly TRBD1 on 5 matching bases. This sequence originates from a human donor who received a COVID-19 vaccine. CDR3 nucleotides: TGTGCCAGTAGTGCCCCTCAGGGCGGAAGGACTGAAGCTTTCTTT. This sequence encodes CASSAPQGGRTEAFF.